Each of the 22 T cell receptor beta chains below was sequenced from the same sample in a study of cytomegalovirus exposure and HLA in healthy donors. PCR amplification relied on 60 Vbeta primers (plus 13 Jbeta primers). TCRdb keeps only in-frame clones here, not all; method: immunoSEQ multiplex PCR. Among 150,000 or so clones listed, around 67% were seen once. Input material: PBMCs. The receptor source for this set is a woman aged 18-29 years in good health and CMV-seronegative.

V gene TRBV9 combines with J gene TRBJ2-1, with 10 bases matching TRBD2. Germline V gene data show CDR1 as SGDLS and CDR2 as YYNGEE. J was trimmed by 13 bases and V by 5 bases; bases with no gene match: 21. The CDR3 loop spans 17 amino acids. The CDR3 here is CASRDDPRLAGAEKQFF. The CDR3 region has the DNA TGTGCCAGCAGGGACGATCCGCGGCTAGCGGGGGCCGAGAAACAGTTCTTC.

This chain links TRBV4-3 with TRBJ2-1, with TRBD2 identical over 13 bases. The CDR3 has 15 amino acids. The germline V gene has CDR1 LGHNA and CDR2 YSLEER. The trim removed 2 bases at V and 9 bases at J, leaving 4 bases unmatched. CDR3 in amino acids: CASSQTGLAGPEQFF. Written as DNA, the CDR3 is TGCGCCAGCAGCCAAACGGGACTAGCGGGACCTGAGCAGTTCTTC.

The genes are TRBV7-9 and TRBJ1-1; TRBD1 aligns across 10 bases. The CDR3 is 14 amino acids. V dropped 5 bases and J dropped 11; count of bases not matched to a gene: 11. The germline gives CDR1 SEHNR, CDR2 FQNEAQ (reference sequence). The CDR3 sequence is CASSIFPGTGDAFF. CDR3 in DNA: TGTGCCAGCAGCATTTTTCCCGGGACAGGGGACGCTTTCTTT.

This clone was found many times. The chain combines TRBV7-6 with TRBJ2-1, with D tentatively TRBD2 (6 bases). The V gene's germline CDR1 is SGHVS and CDR2 FNYEAQ. The CDR3 runs to 17 residues. V shed 2 bases and J shed 6 bases, with 20 bases lying between them. The CDR3 here is CASSLLSVREVGNEQFF. The CDR3 coding sequence is TGTGCCAGCAGCTTACTCTCGGTCAGGGAGGTCGGCAATGAGCAGTTCTTC.

The gene calls are TRBV15 and TRBJ2-4; unclear D gene. CDR1 LNHNV and CDR2 YYDKDF come from the germline V gene (reference sequence). CDR3 length: 17 residues. V gave up 0 bases and J gave up 1 base, with 13 bases separating them. The DNA of the CDR3 is TGTGCCACCAGCAGAGATTCTTCGGTCGGGGCCAAAAACATTCAGTACTTC. Residues: CATSRDSSVGAKNIQYF.

This clone was counted a single time. The chain employs TRBV5-1 and TRBJ2-1, with 7 bases that match TRBD2. Germline V lookup: CDR1 SGHRS, CDR2 YFSETQ. Trimming at V came to 4 bases and at J to 0 bases, leaving 10 bases not matched to a gene. The CDR3 contains 17 residues. The DNA for the CDR3 is TGCGCCAGCAGCCCTAGCGGAGGAACGAGCTCCTACAATGAGCAGTTCTTC. This codes for CASSPSGGTSSYNEQFF.

A single count supports this clone. The V call is TRBV19, the J call TRBJ2-4; D is perhaps TRBD2 (7 bases). The germline V gene encodes CDR1 LNHDA and CDR2 SQIVND (reference sequence). The V end was cut by 7 bases, the J end by 8 bases, with 27 bases between. CDR3 length equals 17 residues. The CDR3 DNA reads as TGTGCCAGTATGCTTCATTTCGGTAGGGGGGGCACAGACATTCAGTACTTC. Encoded protein: CASMLHFGRGGTDIQYF.

The chain recombines TRBV2 with TRBJ2-7; TRBD1 matches at 7 bases. This CDR3 contains 17 residues. Looked up from germline, CDR1 is SNHLY and CDR2 is FYNNEI. V was pared by 6 bases and J by 2 bases, with 16 bases of the junction left unmatched. CDR3 protein: CASRVRKDRDSPYEQYF. Written as DNA, the CDR3 is TGTGCCAGCAGGGTGCGGAAAGACCGGGACAGCCCCTACGAGCAGTACTTC.

V usage is TRBV6-1 and J usage is TRBJ1-5; D possibly corresponds to TRBD1 (5 bases). CDR3 length equals 15 residues. The V end was cut by 2 bases, the J end by 2 bases, with 10 bases between. CDR1 is MNHNS and CDR2 is SASEGT in the germline V gene. CDR3 amino acids: CASSELGGGNQPQHF. In DNA, the CDR3 is TGTGCCAGCAGTGAACTGGGGGGGGGCAATCAGCCCCAGCATTTT.

The genes are TRBV4-3 and TRBJ1-5, with D unresolved. This CDR3 spans 15 amino acids. V dropped 4 bases and J dropped 0 bases, with 10 bases sitting between them. Germline V gives CDR1 LGHNA, CDR2 YSLEER. The CDR3 nucleotides are TGCGCCAGCAGCCTGCGGCGCTATAGCAATCAGCCCCAGCATTTT. Protein: CASSLRRYSNQPQHF.

J is TRBJ2-3 and V is TRBV7-3; TRBD2 aligns across 10 bases. The V gene's germline CDR1 is SGHTA and CDR2 FQGTGA. After removal of 6 bases from V and 4 bases from J, the junction contained 7 bases not matched to a gene. This CDR3 region has 15 residues. DNA for the CDR3: TGTGCCAGCAGTCCTAGCGGGGGCCGGGCAGATACGCAGTATTTT. Protein sequence: CASSPSGGRADTQYF.

The chain joins TRBV7-9 to TRBJ2-3; no firm D call. Trimming left V 7 bases short and J 5 bases short, with 7 bases between. CDR1 and CDR2 (germline): SEHNR, FQNEAQ (reference sequence). The length of the CDR3 is 11 residues. The CDR3 region is CASKPGDTQYF. For the CDR3, the DNA is TGTGCCAGCAAACCGGGAGATACGCAGTATTTT.

The chain joins TRBV6-5 to TRBJ1-1; TRBD1 matches 9 bases. V shed 0 bases, J shed 5 bases, and the junction held 4 bases outside the gene matches. Germline CDR1 is MNHEY and CDR2 is SVGAGI. This CDR3 contains 15 residues. Here the CDR3 DNA reads TGTGCCAGCAGTTACTCGCGACAGGGGGGAACTGAAGCTTTCTTT. This encodes CASSYSRQGGTEAFF.

The gene calls are TRBV27 and TRBJ1-2; weak D call: TRBD1 (5 bases). The CDR3 spans 13 residues. V was pared by 3 bases and J by 3 bases, with 8 bases between. Germline-derived CDR1 and CDR2 are MNHEY and SMNVEV (reference sequence). In DNA form, the CDR3 reads TGTGCCAGCAGTTTGCAGGGTGACTATGGCTACACCTTC. It yields the protein CASSLQGDYGYTF.

CDR3 residues: CASSYSTYTGGNTIYF. The CDR3 region has the DNA TGTGCCAGCAGTTACTCGACTTACACCGGCGGAAACACCATATATTTT. This chain connects TRBV6-5 to TRBJ1-3; no clear D. The V gene's germline CDR1 is MNHEY and CDR2 SVGAGI. Deletions cut 0 bases from V and 4 bases from J, with 13 bases between. The CDR3 runs to 16 residues.

J is TRBJ2-5 and V is TRBV5-5; D is perhaps TRBD2 (5 bases). The J call may be incorrect, as the DNA end agrees better with TRBJ2-7. The V gene's germline CDR1 is SGHKS and CDR2 YYEKEE (reference sequence). CDR3 size: 16 residues. The CDR3 nucleotides read TGTGCCAGCAGCTTGGGGCTGGGAGTTAATAGCTACGAGCAGTACTTC. Protein product: CASSLGLGVNSYEQYF.

The gene calls are TRBV4-1 and TRBJ1-2; TRBD1 is a possible D gene (6 bases). Trimming stripped 0 bases from V and 3 bases from J, with 11 bases between. The CDR3 is 15 residues long. Germline V gene lookup returns CDR1 MGHRA and CDR2 YSYEKL. CDR3 sequence reads: CASSQDTQGDYGYTF. CDR3 nucleotide sequence: TGCGCCAGCAGCCAAGATACACAGGGAGACTATGGCTACACCTTC.

The V call is TRBV18, the J call TRBJ2-1; D ambiguous. V lost 0 bases and J 15 bases, leaving 12 bases between the germline ends. CDR1 KGHSH and CDR2 LQKENI come from the germline V gene. This CDR3 is 12 amino acids long. CDR3 in DNA: TGTGCCAGCTCACCACCGGGCACGAACCTGTTCTTC. Amino acid sequence: CASSPPGTNLFF.

This chain links TRBV19 with TRBJ2-7; maybe TRBD2 (7 bases). Between the trimmed V and J ends, which lost 4 bases and 1 base, there was a span of 11 bases. Looked up from germline, CDR1 is LNHDA and CDR2 is SQIVND (reference sequence). The CDR3 runs to 14 residues. The CDR3 DNA reads as TGTGCCAGTAGTAGCGGGGGCCATTCCTACGAGCAGTACTTC. This translates into CASSSGGHSYEQYF.

This clone has a single count. This sequence joins TRBV5-6 and TRBJ1-1; tentatively, D is TRBD1 (6 bases). Germline V gene sequence: CDR1 SGHDT, CDR2 YYEEEE. Trimming took off 1 base at V and 5 bases at J, with 12 bases between the two ends. CDR3 length equals 14 residues. CDR3 nucleotides: TGTGCCAGCAGCTTGTTTCACAGGGCGACTGAAGCTTTCTTT. Translation gives CASSLFHRATEAFF.

This clone was counted between two and nine times. The chain joins TRBV29-1 to TRBJ2-2, with 8 nucleotides matching TRBD2. V was clipped by 0 bases and J by 0 bases; unmatched bases: 3. Germline CDR1 reads SQVTM; CDR2 reads ANQGSEA. The CDR3 is 16 amino acids. In nucleotides, the CDR3 is TGCAGCGTTGAAGATCGGGGGGGTGCGAACACCGGGGAGCTGTTTTTT. Amino acid sequence: CSVEDRGGANTGELFF.

This chain links TRBV5-1 with TRBJ2-3, with 11 bases lining up with TRBD1. V trimming: 6 bases; J trimming: 5 bases; junction bases outside the gene matches: 2. CDR1 SGHRS and CDR2 YFSETQ come from the germline V gene. The CDR3 length is 13 residues. DNA of the CDR3: TGCGCCAGCACTGGGACAGGGGGAGATACGCAGTATTTT. It translates to CASTGTGGDTQYF.